This T cell receptor (beta chain) derives from a study of T-cell memory formation after mild COVID-19. Looking at the study overall: TCR clusters largely stayed donor specific.

Worth noting for this clonotype: No antigen is known for it.

Regarding the study as a whole: Still unconfirmed is whether the second-wave clones peaking on day 37 recognized SARS-CoV-2. Some clones that responded were present in memory (sampled pre-infection), which suggests cross-reactive memory joined. There was a balanced CD4/CD8 profile in clones contracting day 15 to 85, and later expanders leaned CD4+.

In TCRdb, the 5' RACE reads were re-called with MiXCR into one record per CDR3 protein. In the table there are approximately 270,000 distinct CDR3 sequences, around 16% of which are singletons. The CDR3 spans 16 residues. Trimming removed 3 bases from V and 3 bases from J; junction bases left unmatched: 5. Germline CDR1 is LGHDT and CDR2 is YNNKEL (reference sequence). Sequenced: PBMCs or a T cell subset sorted from them (not recorded which). This TCR came from a man between 18 and 29 years old who had mild COVID-19 (a few samples of this study predate the infection). Cell type and time point are not known. The J gene is TRBJ2-3, the V gene TRBV3-1; TRBD2 matches at 11 bases. The CDR3 loop reads CASSQLRLAGTDTQYF. Here the CDR3 DNA reads TGTGCCAGCAGCCAGCTGAGACTAGCGGGGACAGATACGCAGTATTTT.